Detailed here is one TCR beta chain. Its antigen is not identified. The data originate from a study of cytomegalovirus exposure and HLA in healthy donors. PCR was performed using 60 Vbeta and 13 Jbeta primers. The repertoire was sequenced with immunoSEQ multiplex PCR; TCRdb's copy has only in-frame clones and lacks some. This specimen shows 130,000 to 150,000 clones; the ten leading clones hold approximately 2.5%. The germline gives CDR1 SGHAT, CDR2 FQNNGV. CDR3 size: 13 residues. V shed 1 base, J shed 7 bases, and the junction held 1 base outside the gene matches. Findings and limits, study-wide: Of the V segments, some could not be distinguished, including TRBV6-2 and TRBV6-3, and were excluded. Among TCR beta chains of equal frequency, HLA-associated ones were more clonally expanded in a later analysis. Versus the approximately 700-donor mean, an Asian-associated ancestry cluster reportedly showed fewer N-insertions in a later analysis. TCR sequences were mostly rare, though some public TCRs occurred in many donors.

The receptor comes from a middle-aged man in good health and CMV-seronegative. The genes are TRBV11-2 and TRBJ1-1, with 9 bases identical to TRBD1. The sequenced sample was PBMCs. CDR3 coding DNA: TGTGCCAGCAGCTTAGGGGGACAGGGTGAAGCTTTCTTT. Its protein product is CASSLGGQGEAFF.